This T cell receptor beta chain was identified in a study of tumor-infiltrating lymphocytes in localized non-small cell lung cancer. This clone turned up a few times. No antigen is known for it. Generated by immunoSEQ multiplex PCR, the TCRdb table keeps only in-frame clones and is missing some. Of around 12,000 clones in the sample, over 65% were seen once. The CDR3 covers 13 residues. Germline V gene data show CDR1 as LNHDA and CDR2 as SQIVND (reference sequence). V was shortened by 6 bases and J by 2 bases, with 9 bases between the two germline ends. General study points: No link was found between tumor T-cell fraction and recurrence-free survival.

The gene calls are TRBV19 and TRBJ2-3, with D hard to call. Sequenced: lung tumor tissue. This clonotype was obtained from a human donor with non-small cell lung cancer. The DNA for the CDR3 is TGTGCCAGTAGGCTTGACTCCACAGATACGCAGTATTTT. Protein sequence: CASRLDSTDTQYF. Looking up the rest from reference TRBV19 and TRBJ2-3 gives the full variable domain: DGGITQSPKYLFRKEGQNVTLSCEQNLNHDAMYWYRQDPGQGLRLIYYSQIVNDFQKGDIAEGYSVSREKKESFPLTVTSAQKNPTAFYLCASRLDSTDTQYFGPGTRLTVL.